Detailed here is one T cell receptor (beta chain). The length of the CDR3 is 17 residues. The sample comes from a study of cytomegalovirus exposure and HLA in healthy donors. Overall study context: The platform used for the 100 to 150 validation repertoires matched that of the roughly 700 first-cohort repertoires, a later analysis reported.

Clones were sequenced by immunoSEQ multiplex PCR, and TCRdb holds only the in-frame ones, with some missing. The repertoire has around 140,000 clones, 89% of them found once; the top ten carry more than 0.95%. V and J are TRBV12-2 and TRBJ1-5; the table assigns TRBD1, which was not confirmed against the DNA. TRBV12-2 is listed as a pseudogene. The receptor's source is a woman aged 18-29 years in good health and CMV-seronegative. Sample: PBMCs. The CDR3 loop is CASRLGTMGQGAQPQHF. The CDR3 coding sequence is TGTGCAAGTCGCTTAGGAACGATGGGACAGGGGGCGCAGCCCCAGCATTTT.